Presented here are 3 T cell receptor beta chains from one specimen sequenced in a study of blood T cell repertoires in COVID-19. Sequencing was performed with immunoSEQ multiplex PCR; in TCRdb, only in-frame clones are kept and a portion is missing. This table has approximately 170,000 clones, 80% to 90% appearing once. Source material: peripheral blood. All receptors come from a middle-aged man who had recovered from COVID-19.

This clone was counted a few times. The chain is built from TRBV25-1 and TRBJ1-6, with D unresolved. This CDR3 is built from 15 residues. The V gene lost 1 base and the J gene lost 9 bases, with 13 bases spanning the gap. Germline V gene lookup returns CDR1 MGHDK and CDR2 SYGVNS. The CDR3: CASSESRRSGSPLHF. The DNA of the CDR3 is TGTGCCAGCAGTGAATCCCGAAGGAGCGGTTCACCCCTCCACTTT. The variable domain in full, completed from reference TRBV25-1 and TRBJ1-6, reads EADIYQTPRYLVIGTGKKITLECSQTMGHDKMYWYQQDPGMELHLIHYSYGVNSTEKGDLSSESTVSRIRTEHFPLTLESARPSHTSQYLCASSESRRSGSPLHFGNGTRLTVT.

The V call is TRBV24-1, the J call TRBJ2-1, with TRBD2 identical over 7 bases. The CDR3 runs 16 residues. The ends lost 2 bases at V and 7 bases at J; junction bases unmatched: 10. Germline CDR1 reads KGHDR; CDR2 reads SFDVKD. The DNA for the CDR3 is TGTGCCACCAGTGATTCCCGGACTAGTGTGGGGAATGAGCAGTTCTTC. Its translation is CATSDSRTSVGNEQFF.

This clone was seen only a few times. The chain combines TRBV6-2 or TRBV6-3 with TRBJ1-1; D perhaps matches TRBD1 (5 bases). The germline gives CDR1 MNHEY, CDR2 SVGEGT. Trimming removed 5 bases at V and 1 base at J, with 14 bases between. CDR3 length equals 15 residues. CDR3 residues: CASSILGGTNTEAFF. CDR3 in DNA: TGTGCCAGCAGTATCCTCGGGGGGACGAACACTGAAGCTTTCTTT.